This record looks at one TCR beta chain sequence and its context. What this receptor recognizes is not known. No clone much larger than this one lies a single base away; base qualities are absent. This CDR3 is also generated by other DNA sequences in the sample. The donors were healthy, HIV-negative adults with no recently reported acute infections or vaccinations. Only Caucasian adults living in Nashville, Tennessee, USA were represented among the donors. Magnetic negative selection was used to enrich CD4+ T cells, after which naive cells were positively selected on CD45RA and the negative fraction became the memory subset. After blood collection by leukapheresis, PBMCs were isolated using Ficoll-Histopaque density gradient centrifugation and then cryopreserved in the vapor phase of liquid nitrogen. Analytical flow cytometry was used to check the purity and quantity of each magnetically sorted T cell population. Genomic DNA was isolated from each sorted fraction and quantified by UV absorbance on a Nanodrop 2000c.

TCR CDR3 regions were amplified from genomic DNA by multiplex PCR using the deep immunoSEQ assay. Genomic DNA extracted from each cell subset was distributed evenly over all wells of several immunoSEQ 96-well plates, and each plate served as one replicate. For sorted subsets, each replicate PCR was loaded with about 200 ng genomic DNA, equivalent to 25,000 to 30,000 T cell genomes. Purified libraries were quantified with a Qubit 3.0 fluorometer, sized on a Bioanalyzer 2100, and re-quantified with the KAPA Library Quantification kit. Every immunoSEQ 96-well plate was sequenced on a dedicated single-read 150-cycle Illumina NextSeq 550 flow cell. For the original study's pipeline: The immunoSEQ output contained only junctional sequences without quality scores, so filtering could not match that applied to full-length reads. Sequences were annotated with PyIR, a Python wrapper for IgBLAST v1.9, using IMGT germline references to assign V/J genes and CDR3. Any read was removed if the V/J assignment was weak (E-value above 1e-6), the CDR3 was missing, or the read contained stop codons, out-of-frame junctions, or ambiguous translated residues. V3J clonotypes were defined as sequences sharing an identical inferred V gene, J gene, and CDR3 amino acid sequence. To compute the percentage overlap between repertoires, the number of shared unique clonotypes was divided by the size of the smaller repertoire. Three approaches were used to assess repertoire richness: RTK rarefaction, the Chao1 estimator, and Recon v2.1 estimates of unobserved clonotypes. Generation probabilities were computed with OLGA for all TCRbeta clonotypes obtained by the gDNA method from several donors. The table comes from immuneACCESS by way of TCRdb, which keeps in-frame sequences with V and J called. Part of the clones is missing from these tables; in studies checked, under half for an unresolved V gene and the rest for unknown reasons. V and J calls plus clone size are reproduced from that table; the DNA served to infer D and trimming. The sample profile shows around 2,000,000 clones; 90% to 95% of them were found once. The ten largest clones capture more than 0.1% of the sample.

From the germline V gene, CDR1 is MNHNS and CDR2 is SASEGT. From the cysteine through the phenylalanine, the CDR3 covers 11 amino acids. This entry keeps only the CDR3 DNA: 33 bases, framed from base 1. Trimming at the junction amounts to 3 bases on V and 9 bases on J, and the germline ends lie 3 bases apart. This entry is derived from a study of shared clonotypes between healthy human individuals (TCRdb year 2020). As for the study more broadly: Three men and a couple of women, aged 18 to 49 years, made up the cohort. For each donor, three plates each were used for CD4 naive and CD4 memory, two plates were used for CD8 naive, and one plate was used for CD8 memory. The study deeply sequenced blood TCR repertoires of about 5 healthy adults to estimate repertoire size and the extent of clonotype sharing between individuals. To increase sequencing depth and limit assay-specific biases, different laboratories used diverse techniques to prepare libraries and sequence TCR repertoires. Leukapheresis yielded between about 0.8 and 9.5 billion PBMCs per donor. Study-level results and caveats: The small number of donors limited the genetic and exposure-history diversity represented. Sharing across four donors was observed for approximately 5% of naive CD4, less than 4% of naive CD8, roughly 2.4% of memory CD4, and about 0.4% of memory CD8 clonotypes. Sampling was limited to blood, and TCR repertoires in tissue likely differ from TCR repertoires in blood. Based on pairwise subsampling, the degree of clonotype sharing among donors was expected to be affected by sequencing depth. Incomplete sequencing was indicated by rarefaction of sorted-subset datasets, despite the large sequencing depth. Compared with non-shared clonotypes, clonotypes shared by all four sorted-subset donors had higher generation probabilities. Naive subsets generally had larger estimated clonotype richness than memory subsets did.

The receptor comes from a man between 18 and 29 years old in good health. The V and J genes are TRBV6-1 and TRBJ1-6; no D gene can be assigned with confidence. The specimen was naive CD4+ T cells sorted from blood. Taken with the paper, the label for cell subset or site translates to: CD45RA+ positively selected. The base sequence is TGTGCCAGCAGTGACTCTTCACCCCTCCACTTT. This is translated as CASSDSSPLHF.